Each of the 4 T cell receptor beta chains below was sequenced from the same sample in a study of cytomegalovirus exposure and HLA in healthy donors. PCR primers comprised 60 Vbeta and 13 Jbeta primers. TCRdb's table, derived via immunoSEQ multiplex PCR, lists solely in-frame clones and lacks some. Of 150,000 to 200,000 clones listed, approximately 70% are singletons. Specimen: PBMCs. The receptor source for this set is a human donor in good health.

The chain recombines TRBV6-6 with TRBJ2-7, with TRBD2 matching over 7 bases. Germline loops: CDR1 MNHNY, CDR2 SVGAGI (reference sequence). The length of the CDR3 is 15 residues. V gave up 7 bases and J gave up 0 bases; unmatched junction bases: 9. In nucleotides, the CDR3 is TGTGCCAGCAACCTTGGGCTAGCGGACTCCTACGAGCAGTACTTC. It translates to CASNLGLADSYEQYF.

The V and J genes are TRBV7-6 and TRBJ1-1, with D tentatively TRBD1 (5 bases). Trimming left V 5 bases short and J 2 bases short, with 12 bases between. The CDR3 spans 14 residues. Germline V gene lookup returns CDR1 SGHVS and CDR2 FNYEAQ. The CDR3 loop reads CASSDPQGNTEAFF. In DNA form, the CDR3 reads TGTGCCAGCAGCGACCCCCAGGGAAACACTGAAGCTTTCTTT.

This chain joins TRBV2 and TRBJ2-7; 9 nucleotides line up with TRBD1. Germline CDR1 and CDR2: SNHLY and FYNNEI. This CDR3 comprises 12 residues. V lost 6 bases, J lost 7 bases, and 4 bases stayed unmatched. The CDR3 DNA follows: TGTGCCAGCAGACGACAGGGGGAAGAGCAGTACTTC. Its translation is CASRRQGEEQYF.

This clone was observed a few times. The chain joins TRBV7-2 to TRBJ2-5, with D possibly TRBD2 on 5 matching bases. The V end was cut by 2 bases, the J end by 5 bases, with 9 bases between. Germline V gives CDR1 SGHTA, CDR2 FQGNSA. CDR3 size: 13 residues. The CDR3 sequence is CASSLSSSETQYF. CDR3 nucleotides: TGTGCCAGCAGCTTATCTAGCTCGGAGACCCAGTACTTC. Full variable domain (rest looked up from reference TRBV7-2 and TRBJ2-5): GAGVSQSPSNKVTEKGKDVELRCDPISGHTALYWYRQSLGQGLEFLIYFQGNSAPDKSGLPSDRFSAERTGGSVSTLTIQRTQQEDSAVYLCASSLSSSETQYFGPGTRLLVL.